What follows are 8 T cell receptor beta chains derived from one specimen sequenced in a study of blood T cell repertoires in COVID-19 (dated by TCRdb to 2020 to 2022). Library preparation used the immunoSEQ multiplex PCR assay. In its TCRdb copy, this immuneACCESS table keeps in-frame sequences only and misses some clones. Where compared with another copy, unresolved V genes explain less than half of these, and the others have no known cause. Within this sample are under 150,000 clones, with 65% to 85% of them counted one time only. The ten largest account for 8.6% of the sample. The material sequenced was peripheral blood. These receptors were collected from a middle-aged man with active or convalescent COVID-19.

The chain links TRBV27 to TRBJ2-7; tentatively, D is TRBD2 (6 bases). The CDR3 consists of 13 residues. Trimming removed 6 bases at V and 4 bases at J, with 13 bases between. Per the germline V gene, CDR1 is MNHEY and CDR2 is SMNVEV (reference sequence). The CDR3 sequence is CASSQIGRYEQYF. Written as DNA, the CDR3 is TGTGCCAGCAGCCAAATCGGGAGATACGAGCAGTACTTC.

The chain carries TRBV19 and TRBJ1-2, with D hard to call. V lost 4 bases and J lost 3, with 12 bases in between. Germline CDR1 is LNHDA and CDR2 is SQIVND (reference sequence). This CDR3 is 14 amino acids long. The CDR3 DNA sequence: TGTGCCAGTAGTAAAGGAGGAATCGACTATGGCTACACCTTC. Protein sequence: CASSKGGIDYGYTF.

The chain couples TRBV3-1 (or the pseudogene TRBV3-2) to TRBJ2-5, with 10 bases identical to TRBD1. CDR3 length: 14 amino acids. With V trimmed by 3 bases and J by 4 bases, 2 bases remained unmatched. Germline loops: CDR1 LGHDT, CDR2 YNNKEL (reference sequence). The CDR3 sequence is CASSQTGGGETQYF. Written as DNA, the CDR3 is TGTGCCAGCAGCCAGACAGGGGGCGGAGAGACCCAGTACTTC.

The DNA of the CDR3 is TGTGCCAGTAAGACAGGGACAGGGTGGAATCAGCCCCAGCATTTT. It translates to CASKTGTGWNQPQHF. V is TRBV19 and J is TRBJ1-5; 9 positions agree with TRBD1. The CDR3 extends over 15 amino acids. The germline V gene encodes CDR1 LNHDA and CDR2 SQIVND (reference sequence). The ends lost 7 bases at V and 4 bases at J; junction bases unmatched: 8.

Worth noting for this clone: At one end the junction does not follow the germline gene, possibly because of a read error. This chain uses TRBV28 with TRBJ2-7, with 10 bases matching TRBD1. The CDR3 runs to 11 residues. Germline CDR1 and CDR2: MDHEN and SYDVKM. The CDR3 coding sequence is TGTGCCAGCAGAGCCGACAGGGGGCACGACTTC. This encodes CASRADRGHDF.

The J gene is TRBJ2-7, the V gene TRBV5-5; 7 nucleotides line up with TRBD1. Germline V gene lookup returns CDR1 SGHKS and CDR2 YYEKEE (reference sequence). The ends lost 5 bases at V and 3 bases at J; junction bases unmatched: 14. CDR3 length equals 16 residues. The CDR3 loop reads CASSRDRETDLYEQYF. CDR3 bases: TGTGCCAGCAGTCGGGACAGAGAAACCGACCTCTACGAGCAGTACTTC.

The CDR3 is CASSPSTEPYNEQFF. In DNA, the CDR3 is TGTGCCAGCAGTCCTTCGACGGAGCCCTACAATGAGCAGTTCTTC. The V call is TRBV27, the J call TRBJ2-1; D gene uncertain. V dropped 5 bases and J dropped 2 bases, with 13 bases sitting between them. Germline V gene sequence: CDR1 MNHEY, CDR2 SMNVEV (reference sequence). The CDR3 length is 15 residues.

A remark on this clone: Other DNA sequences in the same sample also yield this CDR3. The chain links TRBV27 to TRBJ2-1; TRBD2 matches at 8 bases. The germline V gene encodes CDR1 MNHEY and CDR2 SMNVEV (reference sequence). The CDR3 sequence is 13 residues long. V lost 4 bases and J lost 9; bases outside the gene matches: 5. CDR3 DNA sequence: TGTGCCAGCAGTTCGACTAGCGAGGGTGAGCAGTTCTTC. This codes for CASSSTSEGEQFF.